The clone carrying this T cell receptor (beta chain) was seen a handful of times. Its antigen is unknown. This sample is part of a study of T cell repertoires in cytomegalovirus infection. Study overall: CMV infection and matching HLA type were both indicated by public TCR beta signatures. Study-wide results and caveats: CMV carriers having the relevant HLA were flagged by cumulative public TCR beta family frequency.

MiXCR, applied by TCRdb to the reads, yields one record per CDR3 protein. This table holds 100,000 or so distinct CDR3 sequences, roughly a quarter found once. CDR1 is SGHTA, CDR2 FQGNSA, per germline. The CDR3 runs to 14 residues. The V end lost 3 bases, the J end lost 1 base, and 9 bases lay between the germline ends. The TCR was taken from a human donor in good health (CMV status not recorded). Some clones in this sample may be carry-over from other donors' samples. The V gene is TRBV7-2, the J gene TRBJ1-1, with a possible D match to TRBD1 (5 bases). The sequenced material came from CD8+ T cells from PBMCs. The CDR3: CASSFDSSNTEAFF. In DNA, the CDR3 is TGTGCCAGCAGCTTCGACAGCTCGAACACTGAAGCTTTCTTT.